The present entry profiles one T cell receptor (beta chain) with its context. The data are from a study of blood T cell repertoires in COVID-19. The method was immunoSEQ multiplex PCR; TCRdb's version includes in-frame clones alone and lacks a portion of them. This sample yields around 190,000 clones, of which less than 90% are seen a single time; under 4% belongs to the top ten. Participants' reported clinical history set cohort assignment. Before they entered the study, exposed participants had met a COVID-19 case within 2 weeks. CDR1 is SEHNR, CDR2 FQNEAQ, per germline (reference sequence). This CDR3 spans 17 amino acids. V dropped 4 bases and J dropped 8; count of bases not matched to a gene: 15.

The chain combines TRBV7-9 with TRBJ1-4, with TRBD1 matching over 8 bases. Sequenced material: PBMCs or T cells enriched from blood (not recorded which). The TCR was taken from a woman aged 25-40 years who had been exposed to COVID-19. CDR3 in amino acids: CASSSGTGLPLKEKLFF. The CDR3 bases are TGTGCCAGCAGCTCCGGGACAGGACTACCGTTGAAGGAAAAACTGTTTTTT. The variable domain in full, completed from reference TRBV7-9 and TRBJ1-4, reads DTGVSQNPRHKITKRGQNVTFRCDPISEHNRLYWYRQTLGQGPEFLTYFQNEAQLEKSRLLSDRFSAERPKGSFSTLEIQRTEQGDSAMYLCASSSGTGLPLKEKLFFGSGTQLSVL.